The clone carrying this T cell receptor (beta chain) was detected a few times. Its matching antigen is unknown. Amplified TCR beta CDR3 regions came from RNA transcripts. HTBI primers were used for first-round RT-PCR of the TCR CDR3. TCRdb passed the multiplex PCR reads through MiXCR, listing each CDR3 protein once. The top ten clones hold around two fifths of a sample with 490,000 or so distinct CDR3 sequences, 46% of them seen once. The data belong to a study of T cells in Graves' hyperthyroidism and ophthalmopathy. Findings of the study overall: Ophthalmopathy and stable hyperthyroidism were separated by a 13 V-J model. Researchers found most expanded thyroid clonotypes above 0.001 in blood as well.

The CDR3 consists of 13 residues. Per the germline V gene, CDR1 is DFQATT and CDR2 is SNEGSKA (reference sequence). The V end was cut by 6 bases, the J end by 5 bases, with 16 bases between. The clonotype originates from an adult woman with Graves' disease, either hyperthyroidism or ophthalmopathy (not recorded which). The rearrangement joins TRBV20-1 to TRBJ2-5; D is possibly TRBD1 (6 bases). The sample was peripheral blood or thyroid tissue (not recorded which). CDR3 nucleotides: TGCAGTGCCAGGGGCGGAGATCGGGAGACCCAGTACTTC. It translates to CSARGGDRETQYF.